The 14 T cell receptor beta chains given below trace back to one sample, sequenced in a study of blood T cell repertoires in COVID-19. Some clones are missing from TCRdb's copy, which holds only in-frame ones; the method was immunoSEQ multiplex PCR. The sample has about 670,000 clones; 85% to 90% are singletons. Source material: peripheral blood. The receptors were sampled from a young woman with acute or convalescent COVID-19.

This rearrangement joins TRBV3-1 (or the pseudogene TRBV3-2) to TRBJ2-3; TRBD2 aligns across 11 bases. CDR1 and CDR2 from the germline V gene are LGHDT and YNNKEL (reference sequence). This CDR3 is built from 17 residues. Unmatched junction bases numbered 7, after V lost 0 bases and J lost 5 bases. Here the CDR3 DNA reads TGTGCCAGCAGCCAAGAGACTAGCGGGGCGAGAGGAGATACGCAGTATTTT. Amino acid sequence: CASSQETSGARGDTQYF.

DNA for the CDR3: TGTGCCAGCAGCTTTTACGGGATTTCGACCTACGAGCAGTACTTC. Translation gives CASSFYGISTYEQYF. V gene TRBV13 combines with J gene TRBJ2-7, with a possible D match to TRBD2 (5 bases). The CDR3 is 15 amino acids. V dropped 3 bases and J dropped 2 bases, with 14 bases sitting between them. The germline V gene has CDR1 PRHDT and CDR2 FYEKMQ (reference sequence). Looking up the rest from reference TRBV13 and TRBJ2-7 gives the full variable domain: AAGVIQSPRHLIKEKRETATLKCYPIPRHDTVYWYQQGPGQDPQFLISFYEKMQSDKGSIPDRFSAQQFSDYHSELNMSSLELGDSALYFCASSFYGISTYEQYFGPGTRLTVT.

V is TRBV9 and J is TRBJ1-2, with D possibly matching TRBD1 (5 bases). CDR3 length: 13 amino acids. Germline V gene sequence: CDR1 SGDLS, CDR2 YYNGEE. Trimming removed 6 bases at V and 1 base at J, with 10 bases between. The CDR3 loop is CASTQTDNYGYTF. CDR3 DNA sequence: TGTGCCAGCACCCAGACAGATAACTATGGCTACACCTTC.

The chain employs TRBV6-1 and TRBJ1-5; TRBD1 aligns across 7 bases. Germline CDR1 MNHNS, CDR2 SASEGT. V shed 2 bases and J 6 bases; nucleotides not matched to a gene: 13. This CDR3 region has 17 residues. For the CDR3, the DNA is TGTGCCAGCAGTGAACGGGACAGAGGGGTTAGACGTCAGCCCCAGCATTTT. Residues: CASSERDRGVRRQPQHF.

This clone was seen once. The chain links TRBV5-1 to TRBJ1-3; a possible D gene is TRBD1 (6 bases). This CDR3 has 15 residues. The germline gives CDR1 SGHRS, CDR2 YFSETQ. Trimming left V 4 bases short and J 3 bases short, with 14 bases between. The CDR3, as DNA: TGCGCCAGCAGCCTAGAACAGGGTAATGGAAACACCATATATTTT. This encodes CASSLEQGNGNTIYF.

The chain carries TRBV30 and TRBJ2-1, with D possibly matching TRBD2 (6 bases). This CDR3 comprises 13 residues. Between the trimmed V and J ends, which lost 0 bases and 9 bases, there was a span of 12 bases. The germline gives CDR1 GTSNPN, CDR2 SVGIG (reference sequence). CDR3 nucleotide sequence: TGTGCCTGGAGTGTAGGGTTGGGGGGTGAGCAGTTCTTC. Translation gives CAWSVGLGGEQFF.

This chain joins TRBV25-1 and TRBJ2-4; D perhaps matches TRBD1 (5 bases). Germline V gives CDR1 MGHDK, CDR2 SYGVNS. The CDR3 runs 13 residues. Trimming took 0 bases from V and 8 from J, leaving 8 bases between them. This CDR3 reads CASSEYRADIQYF. As DNA, the CDR3 is TGTGCCAGCAGTGAATACAGGGCGGACATTCAGTACTTC.

This clone was counted once. The rearrangement joins TRBV9 to TRBJ1-1; perhaps TRBD1 as D (5 bases). The ends were cut back, 2 bases at V and 5 bases at J, with 19 bases in the middle. CDR3 length: 16 amino acids. CDR1 SGDLS and CDR2 YYNGEE come from the germline V gene. The CDR3 here is CASSVDFGGRETEAFF. Here the CDR3 DNA reads TGTGCCAGCAGCGTTGACTTCGGGGGTCGAGAGACTGAAGCTTTCTTT.

CDR3 coding DNA: TGTGCCAGCAGTGAAGAGCAGGTTGTTACCTATGGCTACACCTTC. Residues: CASSEEQVVTYGYTF. The chain uses TRBV2 and TRBJ1-2; D remains unclear. Trimming took 1 base from V and 4 from J, leaving 13 bases between them. This CDR3 region has 15 residues. From germline, CDR1 is SNHLY and CDR2 FYNNEI. Complete variable domain (other parts from reference TRBV2 and TRBJ1-2): EPEVTQTPSHQVTQMGQEVILRCVPISNHLYFYWYRQILGQKVEFLVSFYNNEISEKSEIFDDQFSVERPDGSNFTLKIRSTKLEDSAMYFCASSEEQVVTYGYTFGSGTRLTVV.

The V call is TRBV5-1, the J call TRBJ2-3, with 7 bases lining up with TRBD1. Germline CDR1 and CDR2: SGHRS and YFSETQ. The CDR3 totals 14 residues. V gave up 4 bases and J gave up 7 bases; unmatched junction bases: 9. CDR3 sequence (DNA): TGCGCCAGCAGCCGTGGACAGGTCACGAATACGCAGTATTTT. Encoded protein: CASSRGQVTNTQYF. Looking up the rest from reference TRBV5-1 and TRBJ2-3 gives the full variable domain: KAGVTQTPRYLIKTRGQQVTLSCSPISGHRSVSWYQQTPGQGLQFLFEYFSETQRNKGNFPGRFSGRQFSNSRSEMNVSTLELGDSALYLCASSRGQVTNTQYFGPGTRLTVL.

This chain uses TRBV7-9 with TRBJ1-6; 9 nucleotides agree with TRBD1. Germline V CDR1 and CDR2: SEHNR, FQNEAQ (reference sequence). The ends lost 7 bases at V and 6 bases at J; junction bases unmatched: 7. The CDR3 has 15 amino acids. In nucleotides, the CDR3 is TGTGCCAGCACCACACCGGGACAGGGTAATTCACCCCTCCACTTT. It codes for CASTTPGQGNSPLHF.

This sequence joins TRBV7-3 and TRBJ2-1, with 9 bases aligning to TRBD1. Germline assignment: CDR1 SGHTA and CDR2 FQGTGA. J lost 9 bases, V lost 5 bases, and 2 bases had no gene match. This CDR3 comprises 12 residues. The CDR3 here is CASSTTGGEQFF. The DNA for the CDR3 is TGTGCCAGCAGCACGACAGGGGGTGAGCAGTTCTTC.

The chain carries TRBV7-3 and TRBJ2-2; 8 bases fit TRBD1. The CDR3 totals 16 residues. Trimming took 2 bases from V and 4 from J; bases not matched to a gene: 6. CDR1 and CDR2 (germline): SGHTA, FQGTGA. CDR3 amino acids: CASSLSGGRGTGELFF. DNA for the CDR3: TGTGCCAGCAGCTTATCAGGGGGCAGGGGCACCGGGGAGCTGTTTTTT. Looking up the rest from reference TRBV7-3 and TRBJ2-2 gives the full variable domain: GAGVSQTPSNKVTEKGKYVELRCDPISGHTALYWYRQSLGQGPEFLIYFQGTGAADDSGLPNDRFFAVRPEGSVSTLKIQRTERGDSAVYLCASSLSGGRGTGELFFGEGSRLTVL.

The chain combines TRBV27 with TRBJ1-2; perhaps TRBD1 as D (5 bases). The CDR3 totals 15 residues. V was cut by 5 bases and J by 6 bases, with 19 bases left in between. CDR1 and CDR2 (germline): MNHEY, SMNVEV (reference sequence). CDR3 region: CASSGGVDGDHGYTF. CDR3 nucleotide sequence: TGTGCCAGCAGTGGGGGGGTAGACGGTGACCATGGCTACACCTTC.